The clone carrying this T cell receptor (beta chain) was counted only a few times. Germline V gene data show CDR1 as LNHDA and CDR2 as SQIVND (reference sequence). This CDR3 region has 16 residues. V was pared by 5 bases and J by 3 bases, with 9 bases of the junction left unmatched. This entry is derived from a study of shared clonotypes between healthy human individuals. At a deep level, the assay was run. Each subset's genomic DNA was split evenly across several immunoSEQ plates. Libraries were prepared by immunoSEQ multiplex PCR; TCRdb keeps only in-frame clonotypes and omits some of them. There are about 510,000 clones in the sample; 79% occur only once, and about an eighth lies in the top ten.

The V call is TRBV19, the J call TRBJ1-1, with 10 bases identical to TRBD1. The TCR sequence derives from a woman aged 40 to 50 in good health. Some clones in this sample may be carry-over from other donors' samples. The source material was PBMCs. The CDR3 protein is CASSDRDRGSDTEAFF. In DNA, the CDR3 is TGTGCCAGTAGTGACCGGGACAGGGGTTCGGACACTGAAGCTTTCTTT.